These T cell receptor beta chains were read from a single sample in a study of T-cell memory formation after mild COVID-19. TCRdb reprocessed the 5' RACE reads with MiXCR, giving one entry per CDR3 protein. The table records about 470,000 distinct CDR3 sequences, about 23% of them present only once. The sequenced material came from PBMCs or a T cell subset sorted from them (not recorded which). The receptors were gathered from an adult woman who had mild COVID-19 (a few samples of this study predate the infection). Cell type and time point are not known. The CDR3 runs from the conserved cysteine through the conserved F or W. The D gene is left open where the match is weak. Rows may omit the clone size; those that give it use once, few, many or a size class.

D gene | J gene | V gene | clone size | CDR3 DNA | CDR3 protein
NA | TRBJ2-3 | TRBV6-4 | NA | TGTGCCAGCAGTGAAGGGGGAGGGGGCACAGATACGCAGTATTTT | CASSEGGGGTDTQYF
TRBD1 | TRBJ1-5 | TRBV4-1 | NA | TGCGCCAGCAGCCACGACAGGGGAAATAGCAATCAGCCCCAGCATTTT | CASSHDRGNSNQPQHF
TRBD2 | TRBJ2-5 | TRBV4-1 | NA | TGCGCCAGCAGCCAAGATATTTCCGGGGGGCAAGAGACCCAGTACTTC | CASSQDISGGQETQYF
TRBD1 | TRBJ1-1 | TRBV12-3/TRBV12-4 | NA | TGTGCCAGCAGCTCCAATTGGGCGACAGGGGGACCCAATACTGAAGCTTTCTTT | CASSSNWATGGPNTEAFF
NA | TRBJ2-3 | TRBV19 | NA | TGTGCCAGTAGTACCCCGATGGCGTATCGAGATACGCAGTATTTT | CASSTPMAYRDTQYF
TRBD1 | TRBJ2-3 | TRBV29-1 | NA | TGCAGCGTTGAAGCCCGACGGGACAGGGGACCAGATACGCAGTATTTT | CSVEARRDRGPDTQYF
NA | TRBJ2-5 | TRBV29-1 | NA | TGCAGCGTTGACCTGTACCAAGAGACCCAGTACTTC | CSVDLYQETQYF
TRBD1 | TRBJ1-1 | TRBV6-5 | few | TGTGCCAGCGTAGGGGGCTTGAACACTGAAGCTTTCTTT | CASVGGLNTEAFF
NA | TRBJ1-2 | TRBV28 | few | TGTGCCAGCGGCCCGACTTTCTATGGCTACACCTTC | CASGPTFYGYTF
TRBD1 | TRBJ1-5 | TRBV29-1 | few | TGCAGCGCCAAGACCGGGACAGGGAAGCAGCCCCAGCATTTT | CSAKTGTGKQPQHF
NA | TRBJ2-6 | TRBV5-1 | few | TGCGCCAGCAGCTTGGGGGTCCTGGACAACGTCCTGACTTTC | CASSLGVLDNVLTF
NA | TRBJ1-1 | TRBV5-5 | NA | TGTGCCAGCAGATCGACAGTATGGCACACTGAAGCTTTCTTT | CASRSTVWHTEAFF
NA | TRBJ1-2 | TRBV28 | few | TGTGCCAGCAGTTTTTTGCCTCTCGGGGGCTACACCTTC | CASSFLPLGGYTF
NA | TRBJ2-5 | TRBV29-1 | few | TGCAGCGTTGGCCCTCAAGAGACCCAGTACTTC | CSVGPQETQYF
NA | TRBJ2-5 | TRBV27 | few | TGTGCCAGCAGTTCCAGCAGGGTTACAGAGACCCAGTACTTC | CASSSSRVTETQYF
NA | TRBJ2-4 | TRBV7-2 | few | TGTGCCAGCAGCTTAGCGGGAGGACGGATAAACATTCAGTACTTC | CASSLAGGRINIQYF
TRBD1 | TRBJ2-1 | TRBV24-1 | NA | TGTGCCACCAGTCTCTGGACAGGTCAGGCCTATGAGCAGTTCTTC | CATSLWTGQAYEQFF
NA | TRBJ2-3 | TRBV5-1 | NA | TGCGCCAGCAGCGCGGGACAGCTCACAGATACGCAGTATTTT | CASSAGQLTDTQYF
NA | TRBJ2-5 | TRBV29-1 | few | TGCAGCGTTGCCCACGAAGACGGGGTTCAAGAGACCCAGTACTTC | CSVAHEDGVQETQYF
TRBD2 | TRBJ2-2 | TRBV12-3/TRBV12-4 | NA | TGTGCCAGCAGCGGCGGGAGCGGGGAGCTGTTTTTT | CASSGGSGELFF
NA | TRBJ1-4 | TRBV25-1 | many | TGTGCCAGCAGTAGAAGAGAGGGGGATGAAAAACTGTTTTTT | CASSRREGDEKLFF
TRBD1 | TRBJ2-7 | TRBV30 | NA | TGTGCCTGGTCCGGACAGGGGGGGTCTTACGACGAGCAGTACTTC | CAWSGQGGSYDEQYF
NA | TRBJ2-6 | TRBV24-1 | NA | TGTGCCACCAGTGATCCGCAGGGCTCTGGGGCCAACGTCCTGACTTTC | CATSDPQGSGANVLTF
NA | TRBJ1-1 | TRBV5-1 | NA | TGCGCTTATTGCGGGGCACTGATGACTGAAGCTTTCTTT | CAYCGALMTEAFF
NA | TRBJ2-1 | TRBV29-1 | NA | TGCAGCGTTGATGTGGGGGTTTGGGAGCAGTTCTTC | CSVDVGVWEQFF
NA | TRBJ2-1 | TRBV30 | NA | TGTGCCTGGAGTGTAAAGACGAGAGTTCTTGAGCAGTTCTTC | CAWSVKTRVLEQFF
TRBD1 | TRBJ2-3 | TRBV5-1 | NA | TGCGCCAGCAGCCAGGGACAGGGGGCACCCATCACAGATACGCAGTATTTT | CASSQGQGAPITDTQYF
TRBD2 | TRBJ2-7 | TRBV7-9 | NA | TGTGCCAGCAGCTCTAGGGGAAAAAGCGGGAGCCCCTCCTACGAGCAGTACTTC | CASSSRGKSGSPSYEQYF
NA | TRBJ2-6 | TRBV27 | NA | TGTGCCAGCAGTTTATTTGGAGGAACTGGGGCCAACGTCCTGACTTTC | CASSLFGGTGANVLTF
TRBD2 | TRBJ2-1 | TRBV12-5 | NA | TGTGCTAGTGGTCACAGCGGGAGGGCCGATGAGCAGTTCTTC | CASGHSGRADEQFF
NA | TRBJ2-3 | TRBV12-5 | NA | TGTGCTAGTTGTTTGCCACGCACAGATACGCAGTATTTT | CASCLPRTDTQYF
TRBD2 | TRBJ2-1 | TRBV7-2 | many | TGTGCCAGCACCCCAAGCCCGGGACTAGCGGCAATTAAGCAGTTCTTC | CASTPSPGLAAIKQFF
NA | TRBJ2-7 | TRBV7-6 | few | TGTGCCAGCAGTGGAGGGGGCGGCGAGCAGTACTTC | CASSGGGGEQYF
NA | TRBJ2-1 | TRBV20-1 | NA | TGCAGTGCTAGCGGGCGTCCTCCTGGCAATGAGCAGTTCTTC | CSASGRPPGNEQFF
NA | TRBJ2-3 | TRBV4-3 | few | TGCGCCAGCAGCCAAGAGAGATATAGCACAGATACGCAGTATTTT | CASSQERYSTDTQYF
NA | TRBJ2-1 | TRBV12-3/TRBV12-4 | NA | TGTGCCAGCAGTTTTGTAGCTGCACTAAATGAGCAGTTCTTC | CASSFVAALNEQFF
TRBD1 | TRBJ2-4 | TRBV5-1 | few | TGCGCCAGCAGCCGAAATGTAAGGGGGCTATCAGGAGCCAAAAACATTCAGTACTTC | CASSRNVRGLSGAKNIQYF
NA | TRBJ2-7 | TRBV12-3/TRBV12-4 | few | TGTGCCAGCAGTTTTCCAGGGGAGACCTACGAGCAGTACTTC | CASSFPGETYEQYF
NA | TRBJ2-6 | TRBV3-1 | NA | TGTGCCAGCAGCCCCCCCCCGAGGCCACTCTCTGGGGCCAACGTCCTGACTTTC | CASSPPPRPLSGANVLTF
NA | TRBJ2-1 | TRBV12-3/TRBV12-4 | few | TGTGCCAGCAGCCGAGGGGACACCTACTCCTACAATGAGCAGTTCTTC | CASSRGDTYSYNEQFF
NA | TRBJ2-1 | TRBV5-6 | few | TGTGCCAGCAGCTTAGGGGGGGTTCTCCGGGGCGAGCAGTTCTTC | CASSLGGVLRGEQFF
NA | TRBJ1-1 | TRBV7-3 | NA | TGTGCCAGCAGCCAAAACACAGCAACTGAAGCTTTCTTT | CASSQNTATEAFF
NA | TRBJ2-3 | TRBV5-1 | few | TGCGCCAGCAGCTTGGATGTCGCAGGCACAGATACGCAGTATTTT | CASSLDVAGTDTQYF
TRBD1 | TRBJ1-5 | TRBV4-1 | NA | TGCGCCAGCAGCCAAGCGCAGGGGGTTCAGCCCCAGCATTTT | CASSQAQGVQPQHF
TRBD2 | TRBJ2-1 | TRBV14 | NA | TGTGCCAGCAGCCAAGATTTAGGACTAGCGCAGTTCTTC | CASSQDLGLAQFF
TRBD2 | TRBJ2-1 | TRBV7-9 | NA | TGTGCCAGCAGCCCACCTGGGACTAGCGGGAGTTACAATGAGCAGTTCTTC | CASSPPGTSGSYNEQFF
NA | TRBJ2-7 | TRBV7-9 | NA | TGTGCCAGCTTACAGGTGAACTCCTACGAGCAGTACTTC | CASLQVNSYEQYF
NA | TRBJ2-7 | TRBV29-1 | few | TGCAGCGGCCAACAGGGAAACTCCTACGAGCAGTACTTC | CSGQQGNSYEQYF
NA | TRBJ1-2 | TRBV5-1 | NA | TGCGCCAGCCGCTTCGGGCCCGAAGGCTACACCTTC | CASRFGPEGYTF
TRBD1 | TRBJ2-7 | TRBV2 | few | TGTGCCAGCGGAGACGACAGGGGATCGTACGAGCAGTACTTC | CASGDDRGSYEQYF
TRBD1 | TRBJ1-6 | TRBV4-1 | NA | TGCGCCAGCAGCCAAGAACGAGGACAGGGGGCTTCACCCCTCCACTTT | CASSQERGQGASPLHF
NA | TRBJ1-5 | TRBV18 | NA | TGTGCCAGCTCACCAGGGGCCCAGCCTAATCAGCCCCAGCATTTT | CASSPGAQPNQPQHF
NA | TRBJ2-7 | TRBV2 | NA | TGTGCCAGCAGTGAGGGTAGGGGGTCGTCCTACGAGCAGTACTTC | CASSEGRGSSYEQYF
TRBD2 | TRBJ2-3 | TRBV7-2 | few | TGTGCCAGCAGCTTAGGCGGGAGTTCAAATACGCAGTATTTT | CASSLGGSSNTQYF